This entry describes one TCR beta chain. Its specificity is unknown. V lost 4 bases to trimming and J lost 1 base, with 11 bases between them. Per the germline V gene, CDR1 is SGHRS and CDR2 is YFSETQ. The CDR3 is 14 amino acids. The data were obtained in a study of T cell responses to AZD1222 COVID-19 vaccine. Points from the study as a whole: Sampling captured repertoires only after the peak T cell response. The span of vaccine-associated CD4 TCRs extended across spike, with dominance at 160-218 and 743-854. The breadth and depth of Spike-specific TCRs increased once two AZD1222 doses had been given. Clonal diversity was possibly underestimated, and the donors were mostly white British, with more females.

Sequenced by immunoSEQ multiplex PCR; TCRdb stores in-frame clones only, minus some. The table records 95,000 to 150,000 clones, roughly 93% of them present only once. V and J are TRBV5-1 and TRBJ1-1; tentative D call: TRBD1 (6 bases). The sample consisted of peripheral blood, taken on day 0 of AZD1222 vaccination. This receptor was obtained from an adult in good health. CDR3 residues: CASSEQGKNTEAFF. Written as DNA, the CDR3 is TGCGCCAGCAGCGAACAGGGAAAGAACACTGAAGCTTTCTTT.